This paragraph reports one T cell receptor (beta chain). Antigen unknown. A single base separates this from a much larger clone, so it may be a read error. This sample stems from a study of tumor-infiltrating lymphocytes in primary liver carcinoma. Study information: Patients of both sexes were 30 to 69 years old. Tumor lesions were T1-T3 N0M0 and spanned roughly 4.2 to 11 cm. Findings of the study overall: Tumors had a top-250-clone fraction that was significantly higher than blood (p = 0.039). Tumor region pairs shared more overlap than did tumor-adjacent and tumor-blood pairs.

Co-extraction of RNA and DNA was performed on about 20-32 mg of unsorted bulk tissue. CDR3 length: 12 amino acids. CDR1 and CDR2 from the germline V gene are SGDLS and YYNGEE. Reverse transcription of 450 to 500 ng total RNA with a constant-region primer produced TCR beta cDNA. ARM-PCR, slightly modified, supplied the TCR beta libraries through three nested multiplex PCR rounds. TRBV1-TRBV30 forward primers and a C-beta reverse primer were used in the first two PCR rounds, which each ran for approximately 10 cycles. TCRdb passed the multiplex PCR reads through MiXCR, listing each CDR3 protein once. Among about 120,000 distinct CDR3 sequences listed, nearly 70% were seen once.

Sequenced sample: tumor-adjacent normal liver tissue. The V call is TRBV9, the J call TRBJ2-2; no firm D call. The clonotype comes from a woman aged 55-70 years with primary liver carcinoma and hepatitis B virus infection. The CDR3 DNA reads TGTGCCAGCATCGTAGACTCCGGGGAGCTGTTTTTT. Its protein is CASIVDSGELFF. The full variable domain, rest sourced from reference TRBV9 and TRBJ2-2, is DSGVTQTPKHLITATGQRVTLRCSPRSGDLSVYWYQQSLDQGLQFLIQYYNGEERAKGNILERFSAQQFPDLHSELNLSSLELGDSALYFCASIVDSGELFFGEGSRLTVL.